This is a list of T cell receptor beta chains from one sample in a study of blood T cell repertoires in COVID-19. The repertoire was sequenced with immunoSEQ multiplex PCR; TCRdb's copy has only in-frame clones and lacks some. Among over 200,000 clones listed, about 88% were seen once. Sequencing was done on a sample of peripheral blood. The source is a woman between 40 and 50 years old who had recovered from COVID-19. CDR3s include the opening cysteine and the closing phenylalanine or tryptophan. D genes are given only for firm matches.

>TRBV11-2|13|TRBD1|TRBJ2-3
CASSSGDRVQQYF
TGTGCCAGCAGCTCCGGAGACAGGGTACAGCAGTATTTT
>TRBV3-1/TRBV3-2|14|TRBD1|TRBJ1-1
CASSRRGQDTEAFF
TGTGCCAGCAGTCGCAGGGGGCAGGACACTGAAGCTTTCTTT
>TRBV5-1|13|.|TRBJ2-3
CASSATSTDTQYF
TGCGCCAGCAGCGCTACTAGCACAGATACGCAGTATTTT
>TRBV6-1|14|TRBD1|TRBJ2-5
CATQGVATQETQYF
TGTGCCACCCAGGGGGTAGCAACGCAAGAGACCCAGTACTTC
>TRBV20-1|11|.|TRBJ1-2
CSASGYYGYTF
TGCAGTGCGTCGGGGTACTATGGCTACACCTTC
>TRBV27|15|TRBD1|TRBJ2-2
CASSQGGARTGELFF
TGTGCCAGCAGCCAAGGGGGCGCGAGGACCGGGGAGCTGTTTTTT
>TRBV6-1|15|.|TRBJ1-3
CASSEFKGAGNTIYF
TGTGCCAGCAGTGAATTTAAGGGGGCTGGAAACACCATATATTTT
>TRBV5-1|14|.|TRBJ2-2
CASSLVSSTGELFF
TGCGCCAGCAGCTTGGTGTCATCCACCGGGGAGCTGTTTTTT
>TRBV30|12|.|TRBJ1-6
CAWNRDGSPLHF
TGTGCCTGGAACAGGGACGGTTCACCCCTCCACTTT
>TRBV18|17|TRBD2|TRBJ2-1
CASSPGLSGISYNEQFF
TGTGCCAGCTCACCAGGTCTTAGCGGGATCTCCTACAATGAGCAGTTCTTC
>TRBV6-6|13|.|TRBJ2-2
CASSQTDTGELFF
TGTGCCAGCAGTCAGACAGACACCGGGGAGCTGTTTTTT
>TRBV6-5|14|TRBD2|TRBJ2-1
CATSGGAKVNEQFF
TGTGCCACCTCGGGAGGGGCGAAGGTCAATGAGCAGTTCTTC